This record concerns one TCR beta chain sequence. Its matching antigen is unknown. The data were taken from a study of PD-1 blockade in classical Hodgkin lymphoma. Per the germline V gene, CDR1 is MNHNY and CDR2 is SVGAGI (reference sequence). CDR3 length: 14 amino acids. The time point was: newly diagnosed, previously untreated cHL patient sample. Isolation of CD4+ T cells from thawed PBMCs was performed by magnetic negative selection. Acting as the comparison were PBMCs from newly diagnosed, untreated classical Hodgkin lymphoma. Study-level points and caveats: The causes of the repertoire differences, possibly disease activity or prior therapy, remain undefined. Lower baseline TCR diversity was reported for newly diagnosed patients than for healthy donors.

This table comes from immunoSEQ multiplex PCR, and its TCRdb copy is limited to in-frame clones, with some not included. The data show about 30,000 clones, with roughly nine tenths seen just once and 0.95% to 1.5% held by the top ten. Sequencing was done on a sample of CD4+ T cells from blood. The clonotype was recovered from a human donor with classical Hodgkin lymphoma. The chain links TRBV6-6 to TRBJ1-2; weak D call: TRBD1 (5 bases). Here the CDR3 DNA reads TGTGCTTCTTCGGGGCAGATCGGGAACTATGGCTACACCTTC. Amino acids: CASSGQIGNYGYTF.